This record looks at one TCR beta chain sequence and its context. This clonotype was counted between two and nine times. There is no known antigen for this receptor. No base quality values were provided; no much bigger clone lies one nucleotide off. The source of the sample is a study of tumor-infiltrating lymphocytes in primary liver carcinoma (dated by TCRdb to between 2016 and 2019). Regarding the complete study: Of the five patients, three men and two women aged 30 to 69 years, four had hepatocellular carcinoma and one had combined HCC and intrahepatic cholangiocarcinoma. A total of 35 specimens from 5 patients went through TCRbeta repertoire sequencing, namely 25 tumor regions, 5 adjacent noncancerous liver tissues and 5 peripheral blood samples. Tumors of the five patients were stage T1-T3 N0M0 with maximum diameters of roughly 4 to 11 cm. The study combined TCRbeta repertoire sequencing, expression microarrays and whole-exome sequencing across five regions of each liver tumor, with adjacent normal tissue and blood. Technical replicate repertoires showed high reproducibility, with mean shared-clone rates near 0.89 and correlation coefficients above 0.95. Roughly 3.5 to 7.5 million productive TCRbeta reads were obtained per sample, and no significant difference in read depth was found between tissue types. Study-level results and caveats: The study included only four or five patients, and the authors note findings should be validated in a larger study. Since the samples were bulk and unsorted, there was no way to compare CD4+ and CD8+ T cell repertoires. The top 250 clones made up a significantly larger repertoire fraction in tumors than in blood (p = 0.039). Consistent with antigen-driven expansion, pairs of tumor regions showed higher repertoire overlap (mean around 36%) than either tumor-adjacent pairs (around 17%) or tumor-blood pairs (roughly 15%). Because only the TCR beta chain was sequenced and unpaired alpha chains were not captured, true repertoire diversity is likely underestimated.

CDR1 and CDR2 were assigned from the germline V gene (reference sequence) as SEHNR and FQNEAQ. V was cut back by 9 bases and J by 0 bases, leaving a gap of 7 bases between them. The CDR3 measures 12 amino acids from cysteine to phenylalanine. CDR3 DNA is the only sequence kept; it has 36 bases, read in frame from the first base. Using a constant-region primer and ProtoScript II reverse transcriptase, TCRbeta-specific cDNA was reverse-transcribed from around 500 ng total RNA. Three nested multiplex PCR rounds, following a slightly modified ARM-PCR procedure, were used to build the TCRbeta libraries. Each of the first two PCR rounds ran for roughly 9 cycles using multiplex TRBV1-TRBV30 forward primers together with a Cbeta reverse primer. A final 25-cycle PCR with Deep VentR polymerase added sample barcodes and Illumina adapters. Amplicons of 200-500 bp were gel-purified with a QIAquick gel extraction kit before sequencing. The TCRbeta amplicons were sequenced with 250-bp paired-end reads on an Illumina HiSeq 2500. The authors processed their data as follows. Reads were quality-trimmed with Trimmomatic v0.33, and paired reads were merged with FLASH v1.2.11 to recover full CDR3 sequences. V, D and J germline segments were assigned to the rearranged TCRbeta sequences using MiGEC v1.2.1b. Clonotype statistics and Shannon-Wiener diversity indices were computed with VDJtools v1.0.0. To reduce sampling bias, subsequent analyses other than the diversity analysis used only the 250 most abundant clonotypes in each sample. TCRdb itself trimmed the public reads at Q25 with fastp, ran MiXCR and retained productive beta chains. Rows merge per CDR3 protein into single entries with the most common DNA and genes. V and J calls and clone size were set by TCRdb, not the authors. This sample lists 80,000 to 100,000 distinct CDR3 sequences; around 68% were detected once. The ten largest clones take up around 27% of the sample.

Without any cell sorting, total RNA and DNA were extracted together from roughly 20-30 mg of bulk tissue using the AllPrep DNA/RNA mini kit. Surgical resection was performed in China between 2015 and March 2016 on a handful of patients with histopathologically diagnosed primary liver carcinoma. At the time of sampling, the patients were treatment-naive and had chronic HBV infection. Each fresh piece of tumor and adjacent tissue was cut in two, with one half stored in RNAlater at -80 degrees C and the other half sent for histology. The TCR originated in a man aged 40-55 years with primary liver carcinoma and hepatitis B virus infection. The rearranged chain carries TRBV7-9 and TRBJ2-3; the D call could be TRBD1 or TRBD2, with each sharing 5 bases. Sequences were obtained from tumor-adjacent normal liver tissue. In nucleotide form, the sequence is TGTGCCAGTGAGGGGAGCACAGATACGCAGTATTTT. Translated, it gives CASEGSTDTQYF.